These T cell receptor beta chains were read from a single sample in a study of cytotoxic CD8 clonotypes in ibrutinib-treated CLL. Sequencing was performed with immunoSEQ multiplex PCR; in TCRdb, only in-frame clones are kept and a portion is missing. Of some 85,000 clones detected, roughly four fifths appear once; the ten largest clones hold approximately 25%. Sequenced here: PBMCs, sampled after 24 months of ibrutinib treatment. The receptors originated from a human donor with chronic lymphocytic leukemia. Both conserved end residues are part of each CDR3. Fields, in order: CDR3 length, J gene, D gene, clone size, V gene, CDR3 DNA, CDR3 protein. The D gene is left open where the match is weak. Clone sizes are given selectively: once, few, many, or a class where the clone is expanded.

14 | TRBJ2-7 | . | . | TRBV5-1 | TGCGCCAGCAGCTTGGGGTCAATTTGGAGGGAGCAGTACTTC | CASSLGSIWREQYF
15 | TRBJ2-7 | TRBD1 | . | TRBV6-6 | TGTGCCAGCACTCAGCGACAGGGGGCGCCTTACGAGCAGTACTTC | CASTQRQGAPYEQYF
14 | TRBJ1-5 | . | . | TRBV2 | TGTGCCAGCAGTACCGGGGGTGGCAATCAGCCCCAGCATTTT | CASSTGGGNQPQHF
14 | TRBJ1-1 | . | once | TRBV5-4 | TGTGCCAGCAGTACCCCCCGCGGGAACACTGAAGCTTTCTTT | CASSTPRGNTEAFF
13 | TRBJ2-2 | . | . | TRBV6-4 | TGTGCCGGACTTGAGGAGAACACCGGGGAGCTGTTTTTT | CAGLEENTGELFF
14 | TRBJ1-5 | TRBD1 | few | TRBV10-2 | TGCGCCAGCAGGGGACAGAACTCCCTATCGCCCCAGCATTTT | CASRGQNSLSPQHF
11 | TRBJ2-7 | TRBD1 | few | TRBV7-2 | TGTGCCAGCAGCTTCGGGACAGTGCAGTACTTC | CASSFGTVQYF
11 | TRBJ1-1 | . | . | TRBV7-9 | TGTGCCAGCAGCGTCGGCACTGAAGCTTTCTTT | CASSVGTEAFF
19 | TRBJ2-2 | TRBD1 | . | TRBV18 | TGTGCCAGCTCACCAGCCAGGCGACAGGGGGCGCGTGGCACCGGGGAGCTGTTTTTT | CASSPARRQGARGTGELFF
14 | TRBJ1-1 | . | once | TRBV28 | TGTGCCAGCAGTCGCGTAGACTACGCAACTGAAGCTTTCTTT | CASSRVDYATEAFF
15 | TRBJ1-5 | TRBD1 | . | TRBV27 | TGTGCCAGCAGTCCTCAGGGGGCGCGAAATCAGCCCCAGCATTTT | CASSPQGARNQPQHF
14 | TRBJ2-7 | TRBD2 | . | TRBV5-6 | TGTGCCAGCAGCTTCGCGGGAGGTCTCCACGAGCAGTACTTC | CASSFAGGLHEQYF
16 | TRBJ2-6 | . | . | TRBV5-1 | TGCGCCAGCAGCTTGCAGGGCGTCGCTGGGGCCAACGTCCTGACTTTC | CASSLQGVAGANVLTF
15 | TRBJ2-1 | . | . | TRBV4-1 | TGCGCCAGCAGCCAAGGGGGCAGTTTTATAAATGAGCAGTTCTTC | CASSQGGSFINEQFF
15 | TRBJ2-7 | TRBD2 | . | TRBV18 | TGTGCCAGCTCGCCGACTAGCGGGCGGCCCTACGAGCAGTACTTC | CASSPTSGRPYEQYF
15 | TRBJ2-7 | TRBD1 | . | TRBV28 | TGTGCCAGCAGTCCCTACCGGGACAGGAGGGACGAGCAGTACTTC | CASSPYRDRRDEQYF
15 | TRBJ2-1 | . | few | TRBV14 | TGTGCCAGCAGCCAAGGGGGGATTCGGTTCGGTGAGCAGTTCTTC | CASSQGGIRFGEQFF
14 | TRBJ2-7 | . | . | TRBV6-6 | TGTGCCAGCAGCCCCCTCGAGGAAGGCTACGAGCAGTACTTC | CASSPLEEGYEQYF
14 | TRBJ1-1 | TRBD1 | . | TRBV19 | TGTGCCAGTAGCCGGGACAGGGGAGGGACTGAAGCTTTCTTT | CASSRDRGGTEAFF
13 | TRBJ1-2 | . | few | TRBV7-2 | TGTGCCAGCAGCTTAGGTGGAGGGGTTGGCTACACCTTC | CASSLGGGVGYTF
16 | TRBJ2-5 | . | . | TRBV7-2 | TGTGCCAGCAGCTTAGAGCCCAGGGGAGTAAAAGAGACCCAGTACTTC | CASSLEPRGVKETQYF
11 | TRBJ2-1 | . | few | TRBV5-1 | TGCGCCAGCCGGCGGGGAAACGAGCAGTTCTTC | CASRRGNEQFF
14 | TRBJ2-1 | TRBD1 | . | TRBV19 | TGTGCCACCTCCCGCAGGGGGCTCATCAATGAGCAGTTCTTC | CATSRRGLINEQFF
13 | TRBJ1-2 | TRBD1 | . | TRBV2 | TGTGCCAGCAGTGGGACAGGCTCGGGAGGCTACACCTTC | CASSGTGSGGYTF
14 | TRBJ2-5 | . | . | TRBV27 | TGTGCCAGCAAATCTCGCAGGGAGGAAGAGACCCAGTACTTC | CASKSRREEETQYF
13 | TRBJ2-5 | . | . | TRBV18 | TGTGCCAGCTCACGGGGACATTTGGAGACCCAGTACTTC | CASSRGHLETQYF
13 | TRBJ1-2 | . | . | TRBV27 | TGTGCCAGCAGTTTACTGGGGTCCCATGGCTACACCTTC | CASSLLGSHGYTF
16 | TRBJ1-2 | . | . | TRBV5-1 | TGCGCCAGCAGCTTCATTGAGGAGAGGGGGACCTATGGCTACACCTTC | CASSFIEERGTYGYTF
12 | TRBJ1-1 | . | . | TRBV30 | TGTGCCTGGAGTGTACGAGGGACTGAAGCTTTCTTT | CAWSVRGTEAFF
15 | TRBJ2-1 | TRBD2 | . | TRBV7-9 | TGTGCCAGCAGCACCGGACTAGCGGGAACCGATGAGCAGTTCTTC | CASSTGLAGTDEQFF
15 | TRBJ2-4 | TRBD1 | . | TRBV19 | TGTGCCAGTACTTCGACAGGGAACGCCAAAAACATTCAGTACTTC | CASTSTGNAKNIQYF
13 | TRBJ1-2 | TRBD1 | . | TRBV5-6 | TGTGCCAGCACCGACAGGGCCCACTATGGCTACACCTTC | CASTDRAHYGYTF
17 | TRBJ1-6 | TRBD1 | . | TRBV2 | TGTGCCAGCAGTGAGAGGAGGACAGGGATAGGTAATTCACCCCTCCACTTT | CASSERRTGIGNSPLHF
13 | TRBJ1-2 | . | . | TRBV19 | TGTGCCAGTAGCGCAGGACCTAACTATGGCTACACCTTC | CASSAGPNYGYTF
11 | TRBJ2-7 | . | . | TRBV9 | TGTGCCAGCAGCGTAGACGACGAGCAGTACTTC | CASSVDDEQYF
16 | TRBJ2-2 | . | . | TRBV21-1 | TGTGCCAGCAGCCCAGAGGGACAGGGGGCCCCCGGGGAGCTGTTTTTT | CASSPEGQGAPGELFF
14 | TRBJ2-5 | . | . | TRBV2 | TGTGCCAGCAGTGATTACAGGGTAAAAGAGACCCAGTACTTC | CASSDYRVKETQYF
14 | TRBJ2-7 | . | . | TRBV4-2 | TGTGCCAGCAGCCGGGCCACGGACTCCTACGAGCAGTACTTC | CASSRATDSYEQYF
16 | TRBJ2-5 | TRBD2 | . | TRBV27 | TGTGCCAGCAGTTTTACTAGCGGATTTGTTCAAGAGACCCAGTACTTC | CASSFTSGFVQETQYF
16 | TRBJ2-2 | . | many | TRBV5-1 | TGCGCCAGCAGCTTGGCCCAGGGGAGCTTGACCGGGGAGCTGTTTTTT | CASSLAQGSLTGELFF
16 | TRBJ2-2 | . | . | TRBV27 | TGTGCCAGCAGACCGACGACTGGGGCCGACACCGGGGAGCTGTTTTTT | CASRPTTGADTGELFF
15 | TRBJ1-5 | . | . | TRBV7-9 | TGTGCCAGCAGCCCCGGGGGCAATAGCAATCAGCCCCAGCATTTT | CASSPGGNSNQPQHF
13 | TRBJ2-7 | TRBD2 | . | TRBV7-2 | TGTGCCAGCAGCTTTAGCGGGAACTACGAGCAGTACTTC | CASSFSGNYEQYF
13 | TRBJ2-2 | . | . | TRBV29-1 | TGCAGCGTCTTACTTACGGTAACCGGGGAGCTGTTTTTT | CSVLLTVTGELFF